This T cell receptor (beta chain) was captured in a study of OX40 agonist ivuxolimab in advanced cancers. Study in general: The diagnoses of dose-escalation patients were hepatocellular carcinoma, melanoma, renal cell or head and neck cancer. The study, taken as a whole, reports: Blood T cells, both CD4+ and CD8+, expanded clonally by week 6 at 0.1 to 3.0 mg/kg. CD8+ T cells (on average) carried more expanded clones than CD4+ T cells.

The protocol was immunoSEQ multiplex PCR, while the TCRdb copy is restricted to in-frame clones and leaves out a portion. The profile shows 30,000 to 45,000 clones, roughly 77% of them singletons. In regard to this clone: Its specificity is unknown.

Looked up from germline, CDR1 is SNHLY and CDR2 is FYNNEI. V dropped 7 bases and J dropped 8; count of bases not matched to a gene: 9. This CDR3 comprises 14 residues. The rearrangement links TRBV2 to TRBJ1-4; 8 bases line up with TRBD1. This TCR derives from an adult with an advanced solid tumor such as melanoma, head and neck, liver or kidney cancer. Sequencing was performed on CD4+ or CD8+ T cells sorted from blood, taken in a trial of the OX40 agonist ivuxolimab. The CDR3 sequence is CASTKDRVGEKLFF. Here the CDR3 DNA reads TGTGCCAGCACCAAGGACAGGGTAGGAGAAAAACTGTTTTTT.